One and the same sample provided the 5 T cell receptor beta chains below, sequenced in a study of identical twins. Using its own MiXCR run on the 5' RACE reads, TCRdb lists one record per CDR3 protein. The table lists some 460,000 distinct CDR3 sequences, about 14% of them singletons. Another study also made use of these data, one on yellow fever vaccine responses in identical twins.

The material sequenced was CD4+ T cells sorted from blood. Every receptor here comes from a woman younger than 35 in good health.

The chain recombines TRBV12-3 or TRBV12-4 with TRBJ2-3; a weak D match, TRBD2 (6 bases). V dropped 2 bases and J dropped 0 bases, with 12 bases sitting between them. This CDR3 has 16 residues. CDR3 in amino acids: CASSLRGLRSTDTQYF. CDR3 nucleotides: TGTGCCAGCAGTTTACGGGGGTTGAGAAGCACAGATACGCAGTATTTT.

The J gene is TRBJ2-7, the V gene TRBV6-5; TRBD1 matches at 8 bases. CDR1 is MNHEY, CDR2 SVGAGI, per germline. The CDR3 contains 16 residues. Trimming took 2 bases from V and 7 from J; bases not matched to a gene: 13. For the CDR3, the DNA is TGTGCCAGCAGTTACCTAAGAGGACAGGGCTTAGGTGAGCAGTACTTC. Its translation: CASSYLRGQGLGEQYF.

This clonotype has just a few counts. The rearrangement links TRBV7-9 to TRBJ2-1; TRBD2 aligns across 14 bases. This CDR3 has 15 residues. The junction had 4 bases not matched to a gene; V was cut back by 8 bases and J by 4 bases. Germline V lookup: CDR1 SEHNR, CDR2 FQNEAQ (reference sequence). The CDR3 here is CASRGLAGDYNEQFF. The CDR3, as DNA: TGTGCCAGCCGGGGACTAGCGGGGGATTACAATGAGCAGTTCTTC.

This clonotype appeared a few times. The chain joins TRBV20-1 to TRBJ1-5; 9 bases align to TRBD1. This CDR3 has 13 residues. CDR1 is DFQATT and CDR2 is SNEGSKA in the germline V gene (reference sequence). The trim removed 6 bases at V and 6 bases at J, leaving 6 bases unmatched. CDR3 sequence reads: CSAGQGLSQPQHF. As DNA, the CDR3 is TGCAGTGCGGGACAGGGTCTCAGTCAGCCCCAGCATTTT.

The rearrangement links TRBV5-1 to TRBJ1-5; the D is unclear. Germline V lookup: CDR1 SGHRS, CDR2 YFSETQ. There are 15 residues in the CDR3. Trimming stripped 3 bases from V and 0 bases from J, with 10 bases between. CDR3 nucleotide sequence: TGCGCCAGCAGCTCCGACCCCTATAGCAATCAGCCCCAGCATTTT. It encodes CASSSDPYSNQPQHF.